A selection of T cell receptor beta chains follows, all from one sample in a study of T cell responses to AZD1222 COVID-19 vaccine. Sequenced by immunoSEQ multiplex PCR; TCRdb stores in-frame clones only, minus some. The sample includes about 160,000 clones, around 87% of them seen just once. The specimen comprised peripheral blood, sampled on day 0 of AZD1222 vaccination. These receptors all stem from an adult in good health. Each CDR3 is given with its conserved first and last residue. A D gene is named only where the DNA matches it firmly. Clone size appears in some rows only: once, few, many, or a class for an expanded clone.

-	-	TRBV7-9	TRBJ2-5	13	CASSFSPQETQYF	TGTGCCAGCAGCTTTTCTCCCCAAGAGACCCAGTACTTC
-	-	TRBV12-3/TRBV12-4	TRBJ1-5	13	CASSLLSNQPQHF	TGTGCCAGCAGTTTATTATCCAATCAGCCCCAGCATTTT
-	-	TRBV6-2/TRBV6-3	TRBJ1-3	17	CASSQLLQGIRGNTIYF	TGTGCCAGCAGTCAACTCCTTCAGGGGATTCGTGGAAACACCATATATTTT
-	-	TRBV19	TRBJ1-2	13	CASKRSTGYGYTF	TGTGCCAGTAAACGGTCAACTGGGTATGGCTACACCTTC
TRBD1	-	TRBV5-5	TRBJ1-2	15	CASSLGQGSSYGYTF	TGTGCCAGCAGCCTCGGACAGGGGAGTAGCTATGGCTACACCTTC
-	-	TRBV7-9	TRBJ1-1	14	CASSLNTMNTEAFF	TGTGCCAGCAGCTTAAACACGATGAACACTGAAGCTTTCTTT
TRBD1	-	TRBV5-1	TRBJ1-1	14	CASSMGQGWTEAFF	TGCGCCAGCAGCATGGGACAGGGGTGGACTGAAGCTTTCTTT
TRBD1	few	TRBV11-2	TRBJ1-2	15	CASSSPGQGSAGYTF	TGTGCCAGCAGCTCCCCGGGACAGGGCTCGGCTGGCTACACCTTC
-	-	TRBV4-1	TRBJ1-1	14	CASSQDGQPVQAFF	TGCGCCAGCAGCCAAGACGGGCAGCCAGTACAAGCTTTCTTT
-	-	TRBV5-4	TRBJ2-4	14	CASSLGPGLNIQYF	TGTGCCAGCAGCTTGGGTCCGGGATTAAACATTCAGTACTTC
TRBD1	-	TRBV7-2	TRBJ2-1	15	CASSLGDRRPQEQFF	TGTGCCAGCAGCTTAGGGGACAGGCGGCCGCAGGAGCAGTTCTTC
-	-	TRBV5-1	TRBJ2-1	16	CASSADTGLTYNEQFF	TGCGCCAGCAGCGCGGACACAGGGTTAACCTACAATGAGCAGTTCTTC
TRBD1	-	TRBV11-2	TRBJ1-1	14	CASSLGQGSTEAFF	TGTGCCAGCAGCTTAGGACAGGGTTCCACTGAAGCTTTCTTT
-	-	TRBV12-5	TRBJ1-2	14	CASGFANRRYGYTF	TGTGCTAGTGGTTTCGCCAACCGGAGGTATGGCTACACCTTC
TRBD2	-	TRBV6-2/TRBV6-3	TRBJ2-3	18	CASSYPNQAGGQLDTQYF	TGTGCCAGCAGTTACCCTAACCAAGCGGGGGGGCAATTAGATACGCAGTATTTT
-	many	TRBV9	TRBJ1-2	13	CASSVEDNYGYTF	TGTGCCAGCAGCGTAGAGGATAACTATGGCTACACCTTC
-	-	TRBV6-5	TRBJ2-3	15	CASSLRLLGTDTQYF	TGTGCCAGCAGCCTTAGGCTACTAGGCACAGATACGCAGTATTTT
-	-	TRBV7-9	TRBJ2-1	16	CASSFLVSGQYNEQFF	TGTGCCAGCAGCTTCTTAGTATCTGGACAGTACAATGAGCAGTTCTTC
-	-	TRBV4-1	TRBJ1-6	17	CASSQAPSLRHNSPLHF	TGCGCCAGCAGCCAAGCTCCATCGCTAAGACATAATTCACCCCTCCACTTT
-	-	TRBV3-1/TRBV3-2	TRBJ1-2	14	CASSQDRGQYGYTF	TGTGCCAGCAGCCAAGATAGGGGTCAGTATGGCTACACCTTC
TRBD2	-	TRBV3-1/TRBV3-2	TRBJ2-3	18	CASSLVGGGGANTDTQYF	TGTGCCAGCAGCCTCGTTGGCGGGGGGGGCGCAAACACAGATACGCAGTATTTT
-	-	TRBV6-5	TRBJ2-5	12	CATFDPAETQYF	TGTGCCACCTTCGATCCCGCTGAGACCCAGTACTTC
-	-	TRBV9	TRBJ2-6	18	CASSVWGSVYSGANVLTF	TGTGCCAGCAGCGTCTGGGGCAGTGTTTACTCTGGGGCCAACGTCCTGACTTTC
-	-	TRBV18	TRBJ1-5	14	CASSPTDSNQPQHF	TGTGCCAGCTCACCTACGGACAGCAATCAGCCCCAGCATTTT